The 20 T cell receptor beta chains reported below all come from one sample, sequenced in a study of T cell changes during pregnancy in multiple sclerosis. The repertoire was sequenced with immunoSEQ multiplex PCR; TCRdb's copy has only in-frame clones and lacks some. The sample contains 11,000 or so clones, just under 95% of which appear only once. The sequencing here drew on CD4+ T cells from peripheral blood mononuclear cells, taken before pregnancy. These receptors were taken from a female donor with multiple sclerosis, enrolled in a pregnancy study.

The chain recombines TRBV19 with TRBJ1-5, with TRBD1 identical over 9 bases. The V gene end was trimmed by 5 bases and the J gene end by 5 bases; junction bases not matched to a gene: 7. This CDR3 contains 15 residues. Per germline, CDR1 LNHDA and CDR2 SQIVND (reference sequence). The CDR3 loop is CASSPTDRGDQPQHF. The CDR3 DNA is TGTGCCAGTAGTCCGACAGACAGGGGGGATCAGCCCCAGCATTTT.

This sequence joins TRBV11-2 and TRBJ2-7, with D unclear. The ends were cut back, 2 bases at V and 4 bases at J, with 9 bases in the middle. This CDR3 is 13 amino acids long. Germline values: CDR1 SGHAT, CDR2 FQNNGV. CDR3 in DNA: TGTGCCAGCAGCTTAATATCCGGGTACGAGCAGTACTTC. Translated: CASSLISGYEQYF.

The chain uses TRBV7-8 and TRBJ1-1, with D perhaps TRBD1 (5 bases). Germline lookup yields CDR1 SGHVS and CDR2 FQNEAQ. The CDR3 consists of 16 residues. Deletions cut 5 bases from V and 0 bases from J, with 16 bases between. CDR3 in DNA: TGTGCCAGCAGCCTACCTTCGGGGGGTATGAACACTGAAGCTTTCTTT. It encodes CASSLPSGGMNTEAFF.

The J gene is TRBJ1-4, the V gene TRBV27, with TRBD1 as a possible D gene (5 bases). Germline CDR1 reads MNHEY; CDR2 reads SMNVEV (reference sequence). The V and J ends lost 5 bases and 5 bases respectively, with 15 bases between them. The CDR3 has 15 amino acids. CDR3 amino acids: CASSLRTTPNEKLFF. The CDR3 coding sequence is TGTGCCAGCAGTCTTCGGACAACCCCGAATGAAAAACTGTTTTTT.

The chain has TRBV5-5 and TRBJ1-5, with D unresolved. The CDR3 runs 13 residues. Germline CDR1 is SGHKS and CDR2 is YYEKEE (reference sequence). V was pared by 0 bases and J by 9 bases, with 10 bases between. The CDR3 sequence is CASSLGAFRPQHF. In DNA form, the CDR3 reads TGTGCCAGCAGCTTGGGGGCCTTCCGGCCCCAGCATTTT. The full variable domain, completed using reference TRBV5-5 and TRBJ1-5, is DAGVTQSPTHLIKTRGQQVTLRCSPISGHKSVSWYQQVLGQGPQFIFQYYEKEERGRGNFPDRFSARQFPNYSSELNVNALLLGDSALYLCASSLGAFRPQHFGDGTRLSIL.

This chain joins TRBV19 and TRBJ2-5; D is possibly TRBD2 (6 bases). Trimming took 0 bases from V and 2 from J, leaving 10 bases between them. The CDR3 is 15 amino acids. From germline, CDR1 is LNHDA and CDR2 SQIVND (reference sequence). CDR3 protein: CASSIDQAGQETQYF. CDR3 nucleotide sequence: TGTGCCAGTAGTATAGATCAGGCGGGGCAAGAGACCCAGTACTTC.

This clone has a single count. V gene TRBV18 combines with J gene TRBJ1-3; 7 nucleotides align to TRBD1. Germline-derived CDR1 and CDR2 are KGHSH and LQKENI. The V segment lost 0 bases and the J segment 0 bases; nucleotides outside the gene matches: 8. The CDR3 spans 18 residues. This CDR3 reads CASSPPLLTGRSGNTIYF. CDR3 nucleotide sequence: TGTGCCAGCTCACCACCACTTCTGACAGGGCGCTCTGGAAACACCATATATTTT.

This clone was counted only a few times. The V gene is TRBV10-3, the J gene TRBJ2-7; 12 bases agree with TRBD1. The CDR3 sequence is 14 residues long. The ends lost 6 bases at V and 3 bases at J; junction bases unmatched: 3. Looked up from germline, CDR1 is ENHRY and CDR2 is SYGVKD. The CDR3 sequence: CAIRGTGGFYEQYF. CDR3 DNA: TGTGCCATCAGGGGGACAGGGGGCTTCTACGAGCAGTACTTC.

The chain recombines TRBV5-6 with TRBJ1-5; TRBD1 aligns across 9 bases. This CDR3 comprises 17 residues. Germline lookup yields CDR1 SGHDT and CDR2 YYEEEE. V was pared by 4 bases and J by 2 bases, with 10 bases of the junction left unmatched. CDR3 DNA sequence: TGTGCCAGCAGCATCCTCTCCCGGGACAGGGGCAATCAGCCCCAGCATTTT. Translated, it gives CASSILSRDRGNQPQHF.

The genes are TRBV19 and TRBJ2-3, with TRBD2 matching over 11 bases. This CDR3 is built from 15 residues. CDR1 LNHDA and CDR2 SQIVND come from the germline V gene (reference sequence). V was pared by 9 bases and J by 3 bases, with 8 bases of the junction left unmatched. CDR3 protein: CASRIAGGSTDTQYF. In DNA, the CDR3 is TGTGCCAGCCGCATAGCGGGGGGGTCGACAGATACGCAGTATTTT.

This chain connects TRBV5-4 to TRBJ2-7; D unclear. V lost 1 base, J lost 7 bases, and 12 bases lay in between. Germline V gene lookup returns CDR1 SGHNT and CDR2 YYREEE (reference sequence). This CDR3 spans 13 amino acids. The CDR3 reads CASSLSAGQEQYF. The DNA for the CDR3 is TGTGCCAGCAGCTTGTCGGCAGGTCAGGAGCAGTACTTC.

V usage is TRBV9 and J usage is TRBJ1-3, with D possibly being TRBD1 (5 bases). This CDR3 is 15 amino acids long. Between the trimmed V and J ends, which lost 0 bases and 4 bases, there was a span of 11 bases. CDR1 SGDLS and CDR2 YYNGEE come from the germline V gene. For the CDR3, the DNA is TGTGCCAGCAGCGTAGAAAATCACAGGGGAAACACCATATATTTT. Translated, it gives CASSVENHRGNTIYF.

The chain links TRBV5-1 to TRBJ1-5, with TRBD1 matching over 7 bases. Germline V gene lookup returns CDR1 SGHRS and CDR2 YFSETQ. CDR3 length: 16 amino acids. Trimming took 0 bases from V and 0 from J; bases not matched to a gene: 3. CDR3 sequence: CASSLEDRNSNQPQHF. DNA of the CDR3: TGCGCCAGCAGCTTGGAGGACAGGAATAGCAATCAGCCCCAGCATTTT.

The gene calls are TRBV6-6 and TRBJ2-2; D gene unclear. The germline CDR1 and CDR2 sequences are MNHNY and SVGAGI (reference sequence). The CDR3 is made up of 12 amino acids. V lost 5 bases to trimming and J lost 5 bases, with 6 bases between them. This CDR3 is CASSPRTGELFF. Here the CDR3 DNA reads TGTGCCAGCAGTCCGAGGACCGGGGAGCTGTTTTTT.

The rearrangement links TRBV11-2 to TRBJ1-1; no firm D call. This CDR3 has 16 residues. Germline CDR1 reads SGHAT; CDR2 reads FQNNGV. Trimming pared 4 bases from V and 5 bases from J, leaving 20 bases between. CDR3 bases: TGTGCCAGCAGCTCTTTTTCTATTTCGGGAGGGACTGAAGCTTTCTTT. Translation gives CASSSFSISGGTEAFF.

The chain uses TRBV2 and TRBJ1-5; unclear D gene. Trimming left V 6 bases short and J 11 bases short, with 23 bases between. The germline CDR1 and CDR2 sequences are SNHLY and FYNNEI. There are 15 residues in the CDR3. CDR3 loop: CASSAREGPGVTQHF. In nucleotides, the CDR3 is TGTGCCAGCAGCGCCCGCGAGGGCCCCGGGGTAACCCAGCATTTT.

This chain joins TRBV10-1 and TRBJ2-7, with 11 bases fitting TRBD2. Germline loops: CDR1 WNHNN, CDR2 SYGVQD (reference sequence). V shed 7 bases and J 7 bases; nucleotides not matched to a gene: 3. The CDR3 consists of 12 residues. This CDR3 is CASTRLAGEQYF. The CDR3 DNA reads TGCGCCAGCACCCGACTAGCGGGGGAGCAGTACTTC.

The gene calls are TRBV6-6 and TRBJ1-3, with 9 positions matching TRBD1. The CDR3 extends over 15 amino acids. The germline gives CDR1 MNHNY, CDR2 SVGAGI (reference sequence). Trimming cost V 5 bases and J 4 bases; bases outside gene matches: 6. CDR3 loop: CASSQLGTGGNTIYF. CDR3 nucleotides: TGTGCCAGCAGTCAGCTAGGGACAGGGGGAAACACCATATATTTT.

V usage is TRBV7-2 and J usage is TRBJ1-1; TRBD1 might be the D (6 bases). The CDR3 extends over 15 amino acids. V was clipped by 1 base and J by 0 bases, with 9 bases between them. The germline gives CDR1 SGHTA, CDR2 FQGNSA. CDR3: CASSLEGTLNTEAFF. CDR3 DNA: TGTGCCAGCAGCTTAGAGGGGACACTGAACACTGAAGCTTTCTTT.

The J gene is TRBJ2-3, the V gene TRBV10-3; the match to TRBD2 covers 13 bases. This CDR3 spans 18 amino acids. Germline CDR1 ENHRY, CDR2 SYGVKD. Trimming at V came to 6 bases and at J to 6 bases, leaving 15 bases not matched to a gene. The CDR3 DNA is TGTGCCATCAGCCCCCTAACTAGCGGGGGGGCCTCAGCTGATACGCAGTATTTT. Translated, it gives CAISPLTSGGASADTQYF.